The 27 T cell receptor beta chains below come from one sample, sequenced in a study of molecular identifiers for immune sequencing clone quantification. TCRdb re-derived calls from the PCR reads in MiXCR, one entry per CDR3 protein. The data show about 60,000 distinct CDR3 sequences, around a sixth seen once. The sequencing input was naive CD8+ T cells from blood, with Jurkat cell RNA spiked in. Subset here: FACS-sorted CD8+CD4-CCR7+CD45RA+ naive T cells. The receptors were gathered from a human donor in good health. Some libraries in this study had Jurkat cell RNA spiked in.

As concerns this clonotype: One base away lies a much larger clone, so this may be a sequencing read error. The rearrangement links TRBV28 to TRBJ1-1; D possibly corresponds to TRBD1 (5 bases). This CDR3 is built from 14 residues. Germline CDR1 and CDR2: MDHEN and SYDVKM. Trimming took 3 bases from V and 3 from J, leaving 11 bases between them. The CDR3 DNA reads TGTGCCAGCAGTTTCCCAGGGCCGTACACTGAAGCTTTCTTT. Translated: CASSFPGPYTEAFF.

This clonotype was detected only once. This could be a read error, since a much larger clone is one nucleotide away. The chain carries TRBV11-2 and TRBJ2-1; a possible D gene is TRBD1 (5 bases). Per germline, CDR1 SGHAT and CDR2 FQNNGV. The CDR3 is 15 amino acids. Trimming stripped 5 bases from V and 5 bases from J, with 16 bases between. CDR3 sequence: CASSLGAAIHNEQFF. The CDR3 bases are TGTGCCAGCAGCCTTGGGGCAGCTATTCACAATGAGCAGTTCTTC.

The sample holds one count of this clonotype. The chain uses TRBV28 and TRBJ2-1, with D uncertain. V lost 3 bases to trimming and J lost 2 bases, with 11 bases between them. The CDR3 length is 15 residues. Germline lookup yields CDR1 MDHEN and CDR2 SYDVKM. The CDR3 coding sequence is TGTGCCAGCAGTTTGAACGAGCTTACCTACAATGAGCAGTTCTTC. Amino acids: CASSLNELTYNEQFF.

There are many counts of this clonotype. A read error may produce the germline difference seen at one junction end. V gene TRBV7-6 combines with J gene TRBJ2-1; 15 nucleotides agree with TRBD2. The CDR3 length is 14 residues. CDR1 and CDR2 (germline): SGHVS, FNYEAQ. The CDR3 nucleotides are TGTGCCAGCAGCTTAGAAGGACTAGCGGGAGGGCCGCTCTTC. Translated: CASSLEGLAGGPLF.

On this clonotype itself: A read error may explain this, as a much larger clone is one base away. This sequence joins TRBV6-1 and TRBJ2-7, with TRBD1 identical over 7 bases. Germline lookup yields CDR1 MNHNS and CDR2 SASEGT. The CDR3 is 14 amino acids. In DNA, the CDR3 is TGTGCCGGCAGTCCCGGGACAGAATTCTACGAGCAGTACTTC. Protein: CAGSPGTEFYEQYF.

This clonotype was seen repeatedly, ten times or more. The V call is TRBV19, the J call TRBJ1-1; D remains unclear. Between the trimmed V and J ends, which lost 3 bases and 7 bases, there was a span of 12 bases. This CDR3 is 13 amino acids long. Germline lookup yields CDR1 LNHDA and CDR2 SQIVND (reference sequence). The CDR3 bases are TGTGCCAGTAGTATTGCAGGCGGGATTGAAGCTTTCTTT. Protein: CASSIAGGIEAFF. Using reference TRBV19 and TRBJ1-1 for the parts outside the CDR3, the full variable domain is DGGITQSPKYLFRKEGQNVTLSCEQNLNHDAMYWYRQDPGQGLRLIYYSQIVNDFQKGDIAEGYSVSREKKESFPLTVTSAQKNPTAFYLCASSIAGGIEAFFGQGTRLTVV.

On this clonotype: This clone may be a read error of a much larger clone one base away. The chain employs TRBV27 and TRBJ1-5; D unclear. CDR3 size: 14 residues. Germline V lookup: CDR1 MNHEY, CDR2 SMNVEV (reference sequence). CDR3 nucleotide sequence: TGTGCCAACAGTTTGATAGTTGGGAATCAGCCCCAGCATTTT. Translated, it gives CANSLIVGNQPQHF.

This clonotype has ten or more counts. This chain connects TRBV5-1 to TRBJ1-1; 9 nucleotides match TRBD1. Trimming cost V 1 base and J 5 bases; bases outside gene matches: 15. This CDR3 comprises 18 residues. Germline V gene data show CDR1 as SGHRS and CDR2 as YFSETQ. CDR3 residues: CASSLLLRDREGRTEAFF. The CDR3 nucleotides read TGCGCCAGCAGCTTGCTACTGCGGGACAGGGAAGGACGGACTGAAGCTTTCTTT.

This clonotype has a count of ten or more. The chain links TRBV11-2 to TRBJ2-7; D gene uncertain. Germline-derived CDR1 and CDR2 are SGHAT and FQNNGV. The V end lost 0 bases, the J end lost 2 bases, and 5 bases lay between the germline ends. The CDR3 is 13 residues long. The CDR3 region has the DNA TGTGCCAGCAGCTTAGACTGGACCTACGAGCAGTACTTC. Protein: CASSLDWTYEQYF.

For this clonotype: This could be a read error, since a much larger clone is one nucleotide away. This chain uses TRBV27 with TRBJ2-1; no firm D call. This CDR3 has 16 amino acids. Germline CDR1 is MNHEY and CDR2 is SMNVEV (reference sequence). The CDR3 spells CASGLLDSRLYNEQFF. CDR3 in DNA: TGTGCCAGCGGTTTATTAGACTCCCGCCTTTACAATGAGCAGTTCTTC.

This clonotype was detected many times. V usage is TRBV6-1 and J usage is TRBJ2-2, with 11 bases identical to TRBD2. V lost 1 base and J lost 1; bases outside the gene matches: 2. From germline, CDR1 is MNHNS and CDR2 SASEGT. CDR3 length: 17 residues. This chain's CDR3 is CASSEVGTSGNTGELFF. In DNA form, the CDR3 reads TGTGCCAGCAGTGAAGTGGGGACTAGCGGGAACACCGGGGAGCTGTTTTTT.

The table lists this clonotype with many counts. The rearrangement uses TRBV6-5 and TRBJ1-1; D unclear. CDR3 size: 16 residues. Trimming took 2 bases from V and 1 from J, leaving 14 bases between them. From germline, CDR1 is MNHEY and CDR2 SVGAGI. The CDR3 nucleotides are TGTGCCAGCAGTTACCAAGAGGGAGTTGGGAACACTGAAGCTTTCTTT. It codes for CASSYQEGVGNTEAFF.

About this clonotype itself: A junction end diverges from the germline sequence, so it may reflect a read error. CDR3 sequence: CSAESGLAYEQCF. The CDR3, as DNA: TGCAGTGCAGAGAGCGGACTCGCCTACGAGCAGTGCTTC. The chain employs TRBV20-1 and TRBJ2-7; weak D call: TRBD2 (5 bases). Per germline, CDR1 DFQATT and CDR2 SNEGSKA (reference sequence). The CDR3 is 13 amino acids.

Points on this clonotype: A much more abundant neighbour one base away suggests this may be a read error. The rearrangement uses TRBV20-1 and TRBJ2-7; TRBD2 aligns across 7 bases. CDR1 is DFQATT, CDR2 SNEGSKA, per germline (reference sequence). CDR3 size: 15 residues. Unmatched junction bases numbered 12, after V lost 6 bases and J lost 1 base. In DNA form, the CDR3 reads TGCAGTGCCCGGACTGGCGGGAGTGGTTCCTACGAGCAGTACTTC. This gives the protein CSARTGGSGSYEQYF.

CDR3 sequence: CSAREGFGSGTGELFF. The CDR3, as DNA: TGCAGTGCTAGAGAGGGGTTCGGGTCGGGCACCGGGGAGCTGTTTTTT. The V and J genes are TRBV20-1 and TRBJ2-2; D gene unclear. CDR1 and CDR2 from the germline V gene are DFQATT and SNEGSKA (reference sequence). V lost 0 bases, J lost 4 bases, and 15 bases lay in between. The CDR3 runs to 16 residues.

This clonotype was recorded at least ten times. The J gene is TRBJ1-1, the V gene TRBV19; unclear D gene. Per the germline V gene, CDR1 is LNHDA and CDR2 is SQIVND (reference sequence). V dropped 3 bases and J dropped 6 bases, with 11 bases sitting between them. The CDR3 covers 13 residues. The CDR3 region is CASSMVPPAEAFF. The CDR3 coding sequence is TGTGCCAGTAGTATGGTCCCCCCTGCTGAAGCTTTCTTT. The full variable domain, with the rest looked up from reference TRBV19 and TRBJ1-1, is DGGITQSPKYLFRKEGQNVTLSCEQNLNHDAMYWYRQDPGQGLRLIYYSQIVNDFQKGDIAEGYSVSREKKESFPLTVTSAQKNPTAFYLCASSMVPPAEAFFGQGTRLTVV.

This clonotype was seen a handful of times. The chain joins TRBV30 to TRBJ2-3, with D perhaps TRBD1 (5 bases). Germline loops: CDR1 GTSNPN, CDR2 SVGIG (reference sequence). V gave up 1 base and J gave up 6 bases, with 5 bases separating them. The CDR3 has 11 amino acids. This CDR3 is CAWSGGDTQYF. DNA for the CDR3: TGTGCCTGGAGTGGGGGCGATACGCAGTATTTT. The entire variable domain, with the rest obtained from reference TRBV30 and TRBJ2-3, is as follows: SQTIHQWPATLVQPVGSPLSLECTVEGTSNPNLYWYRQAAGRGLQLLFYSVGIGQISSEVPQNLSASRPQDRQFILSSKKLLLSDSGFYLCAWSGGDTQYFGPGTRLTVL.

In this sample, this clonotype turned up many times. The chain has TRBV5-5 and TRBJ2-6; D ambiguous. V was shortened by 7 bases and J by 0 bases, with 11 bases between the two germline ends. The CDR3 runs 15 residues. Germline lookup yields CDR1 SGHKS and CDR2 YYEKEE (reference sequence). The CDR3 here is CASVRVPSGANVLTF. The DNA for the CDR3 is TGTGCCAGCGTTCGCGTGCCCTCTGGGGCCAACGTCCTGACTTTC. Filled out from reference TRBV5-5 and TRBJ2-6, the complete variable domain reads DAGVTQSPTHLIKTRGQQVTLRCSPISGHKSVSWYQQVLGQGPQFIFQYYEKEERGRGNFPDRFSARQFPNYSSELNVNALLLGDSALYLCASVRVPSGANVLTFGAGSRLTVL.

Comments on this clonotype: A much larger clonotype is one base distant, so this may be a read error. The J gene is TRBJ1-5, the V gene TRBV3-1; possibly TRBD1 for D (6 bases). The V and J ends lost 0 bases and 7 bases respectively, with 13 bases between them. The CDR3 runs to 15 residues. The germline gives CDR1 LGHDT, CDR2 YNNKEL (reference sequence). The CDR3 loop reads CASSQDKQGGQPQHF. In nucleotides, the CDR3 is TGTGCCAGCAGCCAAGATAAACAGGGCGGACAGCCCCAGCATTTT.

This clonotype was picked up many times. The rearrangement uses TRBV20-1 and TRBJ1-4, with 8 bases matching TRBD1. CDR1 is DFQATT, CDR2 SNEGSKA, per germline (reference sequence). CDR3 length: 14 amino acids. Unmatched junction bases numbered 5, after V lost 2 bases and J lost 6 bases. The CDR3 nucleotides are TGCAGTGCTAGACGTCAGGGGGCCTATGAAAAACTGTTTTTT. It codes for CSARRQGAYEKLFF.

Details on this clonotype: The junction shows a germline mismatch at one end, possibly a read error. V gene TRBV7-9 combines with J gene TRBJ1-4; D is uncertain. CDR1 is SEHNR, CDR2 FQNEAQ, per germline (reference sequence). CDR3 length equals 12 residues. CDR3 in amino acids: CASSLGFGELFF. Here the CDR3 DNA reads TGTGCCAGCAGCTTAGGATTTGGGGAGCTGTTTTTC. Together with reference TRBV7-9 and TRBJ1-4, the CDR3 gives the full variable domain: DTGVSQNPRHKITKRGQNVTFRCDPISEHNRLYWYRQTLGQGPEFLTYFQNEAQLEKSRLLSDRFSAERPKGSFSTLEIQRTEQGDSAMYLCASSLGFGELFFGSGTQLSVL.

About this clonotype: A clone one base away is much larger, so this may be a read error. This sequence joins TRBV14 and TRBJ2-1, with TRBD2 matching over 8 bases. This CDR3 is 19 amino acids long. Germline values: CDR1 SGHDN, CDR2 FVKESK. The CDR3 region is CAGSQDALSVAGRYNEQFF. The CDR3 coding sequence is TGTGCCGGCAGCCAAGATGCGCTAAGCGTAGCGGGACGCTACAATGAGCAGTTCTTC. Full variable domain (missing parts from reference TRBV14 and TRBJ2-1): EAGVTQFPSHSVIEKGQTVTLRCDPISGHDNLYWYRRVMGKEIKFLLHFVKESKQDESGMPNNRFLAERTGGTYSTLKVQPAELEDSGVYFCAGSQDALSVAGRYNEQFFGPGTRLTVL.

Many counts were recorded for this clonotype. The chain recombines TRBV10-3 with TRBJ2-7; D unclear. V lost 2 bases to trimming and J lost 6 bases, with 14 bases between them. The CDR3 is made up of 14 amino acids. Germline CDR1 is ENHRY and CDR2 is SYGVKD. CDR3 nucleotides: TGTGCCATCAGTGAGGGCTGGGGTTCTACCGAGCAGTACTTC. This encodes CAISEGWGSTEQYF.

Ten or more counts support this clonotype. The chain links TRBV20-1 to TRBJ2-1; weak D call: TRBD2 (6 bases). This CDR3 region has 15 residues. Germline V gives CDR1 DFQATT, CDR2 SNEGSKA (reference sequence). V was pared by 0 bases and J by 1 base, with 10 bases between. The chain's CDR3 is CSARDPGVSYNEQFF. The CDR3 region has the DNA TGCAGTGCTAGAGATCCGGGAGTTTCCTACAATGAGCAGTTCTTC.

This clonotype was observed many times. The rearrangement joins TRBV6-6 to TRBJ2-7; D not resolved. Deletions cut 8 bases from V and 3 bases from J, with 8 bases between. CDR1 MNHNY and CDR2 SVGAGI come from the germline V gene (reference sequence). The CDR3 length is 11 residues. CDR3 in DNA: TGTGCCAGCGGGGAAATCTACGAGCAGTACTTC. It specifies CASGEIYEQYF.

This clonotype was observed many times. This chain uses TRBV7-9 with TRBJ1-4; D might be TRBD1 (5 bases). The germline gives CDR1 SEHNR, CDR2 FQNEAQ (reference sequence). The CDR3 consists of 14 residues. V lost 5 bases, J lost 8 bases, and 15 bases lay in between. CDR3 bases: TGTGCCAGCAGCCCTTGGGGGTCACAAGAAAAACTGTTTTTT. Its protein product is CASSPWGSQEKLFF.

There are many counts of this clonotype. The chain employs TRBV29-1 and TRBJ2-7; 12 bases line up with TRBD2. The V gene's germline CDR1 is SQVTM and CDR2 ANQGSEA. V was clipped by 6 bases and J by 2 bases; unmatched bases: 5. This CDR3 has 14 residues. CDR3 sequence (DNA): TGCAGCGTGGTGGGACTAGCGGGTACCTACGAGCAGTACTTC. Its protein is CSVVGLAGTYEQYF.